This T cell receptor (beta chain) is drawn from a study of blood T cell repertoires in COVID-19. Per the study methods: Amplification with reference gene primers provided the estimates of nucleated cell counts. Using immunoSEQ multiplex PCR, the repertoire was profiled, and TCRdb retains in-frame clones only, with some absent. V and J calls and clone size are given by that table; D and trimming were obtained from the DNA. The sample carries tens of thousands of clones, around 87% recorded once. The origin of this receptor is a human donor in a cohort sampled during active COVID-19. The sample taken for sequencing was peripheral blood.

DNA for the CDR3: TGTGCCAGCAGTTTTGGCCAAATCTACGAGCAGTACTTC. This gives the protein CASSFGQIYEQYF. The chain combines TRBV12-3 or TRBV12-4 with TRBJ2-7; D not certain. The CDR3 runs to 13 residues. V was clipped by 3 bases and J by 3 bases, with 9 bases between them.